Listed below are T cell receptor beta chains from one sample, sequenced in a study of metastatic and nonmetastatic thyroid tumors. TCRdb re-processed the PCR reads through MiXCR. The table lists more than 15,000 clones, around a quarter of them singletons, with roughly 14% in the top ten. What was sequenced was adjacent normal tissue. These receptor sequences come from a female donor with papillary thyroid cancer or a benign thyroid nodule (not recorded which). Some clones in this sample may be carry-over from other donors' samples. The CDR3 runs from the conserved cysteine through the conserved F or W. A D gene is named only where the DNA matches it firmly. Not every row has a clone size; where given, it reads once, few, many or a size class.

v_call: TRBV20-1
clone_size: NA
j_call: TRBJ2-1
d_call: TRBD2
cdr3_aa: CSARDLLAGGNEQFF

v_call: TRBV7-3
clone_size: NA
j_call: TRBJ1-1
d_call: NA
cdr3_aa: CASSKQGNTEAFF

v_call: TRBV28
clone_size: NA
j_call: TRBJ1-2
d_call: NA
cdr3_aa: CASGEGSGVYGYTF

v_call: TRBV2
clone_size: many
j_call: TRBJ2-7
d_call: NA
cdr3_aa: CASSRLPQDYEQYF

v_call: TRBV6-2/TRBV6-3
clone_size: few
j_call: TRBJ2-1
d_call: NA
cdr3_aa: CASSWRGPLTYNEQFF

v_call: TRBV6-1
clone_size: few
j_call: TRBJ2-7
d_call: TRBD2
cdr3_aa: CASTPGLAGEFPYEQYF

v_call: TRBV27
clone_size: NA
j_call: TRBJ1-4
d_call: TRBD1
cdr3_aa: CASGGTGSKLFF

v_call: TRBV5-5
clone_size: medium-sized
j_call: TRBJ2-5
d_call: TRBD2
cdr3_aa: CASSLGLASQETQYF

v_call: TRBV6-1
clone_size: NA
j_call: TRBJ2-7
d_call: NA
cdr3_aa: CASSPPLGEQYF

v_call: TRBV5-4
clone_size: medium-sized
j_call: TRBJ2-3
d_call: NA
cdr3_aa: CASSLSTDTQYF

v_call: TRBV28
clone_size: NA
j_call: TRBJ2-3
d_call: TRBD2
cdr3_aa: CASSPWERGGGDTQYF

v_call: TRBV2
clone_size: few
j_call: TRBJ2-1
d_call: NA
cdr3_aa: CASSAIWRWDNKQFF

v_call: TRBV28
clone_size: NA
j_call: TRBJ2-2
d_call: NA
cdr3_aa: CASSFGGQSSRELFF

v_call: TRBV11-2
clone_size: few
j_call: TRBJ2-3
d_call: TRBD2
cdr3_aa: CASSLGPSGRAANTQYF

v_call: TRBV7-2
clone_size: few
j_call: TRBJ2-5
d_call: NA
cdr3_aa: CASSLAGLRAQYF

v_call: TRBV6-1
clone_size: NA
j_call: TRBJ2-1
d_call: TRBD2
cdr3_aa: CASSTAEVAGYNEQFF

v_call: TRBV9
clone_size: few
j_call: TRBJ2-7
d_call: TRBD1
cdr3_aa: CASSVSTGPYEQYF

v_call: TRBV6-1
clone_size: few
j_call: TRBJ2-6
d_call: NA
cdr3_aa: CASSDLGGNVLTF

v_call: TRBV28
clone_size: many
j_call: TRBJ2-7
d_call: NA
cdr3_aa: CASSTVDYEQYF

v_call: TRBV4-2
clone_size: NA
j_call: TRBJ1-2
d_call: NA
cdr3_aa: CASSQDRGNGYGYTF

v_call: TRBV6-2/TRBV6-3
clone_size: large
j_call: TRBJ2-7
d_call: NA
cdr3_aa: CASSYGEISYEQYF

v_call: TRBV27
clone_size: medium-sized
j_call: TRBJ1-1
d_call: TRBD1
cdr3_aa: CASSHLDREVTEAFF

v_call: TRBV6-2/TRBV6-3
clone_size: few
j_call: TRBJ2-3
d_call: NA
cdr3_aa: CASSYRDRADTQYF

v_call: TRBV13
clone_size: NA
j_call: TRBJ2-7
d_call: NA
cdr3_aa: CASSSGAEQYF

v_call: TRBV6-5
clone_size: few
j_call: TRBJ2-7
d_call: NA
cdr3_aa: CASSYSLRGGKYEQYF

v_call: TRBV12-3/TRBV12-4
clone_size: NA
j_call: TRBJ2-1
d_call: NA
cdr3_aa: CASSLGWQEQFF

v_call: TRBV28
clone_size: NA
j_call: TRBJ2-1
d_call: TRBD2
cdr3_aa: CASSQIRLAEFNNEQFF

v_call: TRBV7-6
clone_size: NA
j_call: TRBJ2-1
d_call: NA
cdr3_aa: CASSLVTGDSPYNEQFF

v_call: TRBV30
clone_size: few
j_call: TRBJ2-7
d_call: NA
cdr3_aa: CAWSVSVTAYEQYF

v_call: TRBV11-2
clone_size: NA
j_call: TRBJ2-3
d_call: NA
cdr3_aa: CASSFRGVSTDTQYF

v_call: TRBV2
clone_size: medium-sized
j_call: TRBJ1-6
d_call: TRBD1
cdr3_aa: CASRGIGQGTTSGSPLHF

v_call: TRBV6-1
clone_size: few
j_call: TRBJ2-7
d_call: TRBD2
cdr3_aa: CASRPLQRGPTKQYF

v_call: TRBV24-1
clone_size: NA
j_call: TRBJ2-7
d_call: TRBD2
cdr3_aa: CATSDRTSGSPEYF

v_call: TRBV28
clone_size: NA
j_call: TRBJ1-1
d_call: NA
cdr3_aa: CASSSAWGENTEAFF

v_call: TRBV20-1
clone_size: NA
j_call: TRBJ2-7
d_call: NA
cdr3_aa: CSARDEAGAWEQYF

v_call: TRBV28
clone_size: few
j_call: TRBJ2-7
d_call: NA
cdr3_aa: CASSLSRLSYEQYF

v_call: TRBV6-2/TRBV6-3
clone_size: few
j_call: TRBJ1-2
d_call: NA
cdr3_aa: CASRGNYGSSGYTF

v_call: TRBV20-1
clone_size: NA
j_call: TRBJ2-1
d_call: NA
cdr3_aa: CSAREDYNEQFF

v_call: TRBV20-1
clone_size: NA
j_call: TRBJ1-2
d_call: TRBD1
cdr3_aa: CSAEPGTGGEPYGYTF

v_call: TRBV28
clone_size: NA
j_call: TRBJ2-7
d_call: NA
cdr3_aa: CASIPGSSSYEQYF